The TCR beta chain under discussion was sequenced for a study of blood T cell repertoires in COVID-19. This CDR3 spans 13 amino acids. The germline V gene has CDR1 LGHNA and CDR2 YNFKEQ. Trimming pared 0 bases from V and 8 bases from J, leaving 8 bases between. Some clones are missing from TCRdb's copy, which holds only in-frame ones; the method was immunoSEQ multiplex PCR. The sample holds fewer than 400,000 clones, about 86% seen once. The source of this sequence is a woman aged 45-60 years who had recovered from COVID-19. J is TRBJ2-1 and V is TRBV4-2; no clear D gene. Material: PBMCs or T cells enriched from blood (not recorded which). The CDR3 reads CASSQDIRDEQFF. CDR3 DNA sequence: TGTGCCAGCAGCCAAGATATACGGGATGAGCAGTTCTTC.